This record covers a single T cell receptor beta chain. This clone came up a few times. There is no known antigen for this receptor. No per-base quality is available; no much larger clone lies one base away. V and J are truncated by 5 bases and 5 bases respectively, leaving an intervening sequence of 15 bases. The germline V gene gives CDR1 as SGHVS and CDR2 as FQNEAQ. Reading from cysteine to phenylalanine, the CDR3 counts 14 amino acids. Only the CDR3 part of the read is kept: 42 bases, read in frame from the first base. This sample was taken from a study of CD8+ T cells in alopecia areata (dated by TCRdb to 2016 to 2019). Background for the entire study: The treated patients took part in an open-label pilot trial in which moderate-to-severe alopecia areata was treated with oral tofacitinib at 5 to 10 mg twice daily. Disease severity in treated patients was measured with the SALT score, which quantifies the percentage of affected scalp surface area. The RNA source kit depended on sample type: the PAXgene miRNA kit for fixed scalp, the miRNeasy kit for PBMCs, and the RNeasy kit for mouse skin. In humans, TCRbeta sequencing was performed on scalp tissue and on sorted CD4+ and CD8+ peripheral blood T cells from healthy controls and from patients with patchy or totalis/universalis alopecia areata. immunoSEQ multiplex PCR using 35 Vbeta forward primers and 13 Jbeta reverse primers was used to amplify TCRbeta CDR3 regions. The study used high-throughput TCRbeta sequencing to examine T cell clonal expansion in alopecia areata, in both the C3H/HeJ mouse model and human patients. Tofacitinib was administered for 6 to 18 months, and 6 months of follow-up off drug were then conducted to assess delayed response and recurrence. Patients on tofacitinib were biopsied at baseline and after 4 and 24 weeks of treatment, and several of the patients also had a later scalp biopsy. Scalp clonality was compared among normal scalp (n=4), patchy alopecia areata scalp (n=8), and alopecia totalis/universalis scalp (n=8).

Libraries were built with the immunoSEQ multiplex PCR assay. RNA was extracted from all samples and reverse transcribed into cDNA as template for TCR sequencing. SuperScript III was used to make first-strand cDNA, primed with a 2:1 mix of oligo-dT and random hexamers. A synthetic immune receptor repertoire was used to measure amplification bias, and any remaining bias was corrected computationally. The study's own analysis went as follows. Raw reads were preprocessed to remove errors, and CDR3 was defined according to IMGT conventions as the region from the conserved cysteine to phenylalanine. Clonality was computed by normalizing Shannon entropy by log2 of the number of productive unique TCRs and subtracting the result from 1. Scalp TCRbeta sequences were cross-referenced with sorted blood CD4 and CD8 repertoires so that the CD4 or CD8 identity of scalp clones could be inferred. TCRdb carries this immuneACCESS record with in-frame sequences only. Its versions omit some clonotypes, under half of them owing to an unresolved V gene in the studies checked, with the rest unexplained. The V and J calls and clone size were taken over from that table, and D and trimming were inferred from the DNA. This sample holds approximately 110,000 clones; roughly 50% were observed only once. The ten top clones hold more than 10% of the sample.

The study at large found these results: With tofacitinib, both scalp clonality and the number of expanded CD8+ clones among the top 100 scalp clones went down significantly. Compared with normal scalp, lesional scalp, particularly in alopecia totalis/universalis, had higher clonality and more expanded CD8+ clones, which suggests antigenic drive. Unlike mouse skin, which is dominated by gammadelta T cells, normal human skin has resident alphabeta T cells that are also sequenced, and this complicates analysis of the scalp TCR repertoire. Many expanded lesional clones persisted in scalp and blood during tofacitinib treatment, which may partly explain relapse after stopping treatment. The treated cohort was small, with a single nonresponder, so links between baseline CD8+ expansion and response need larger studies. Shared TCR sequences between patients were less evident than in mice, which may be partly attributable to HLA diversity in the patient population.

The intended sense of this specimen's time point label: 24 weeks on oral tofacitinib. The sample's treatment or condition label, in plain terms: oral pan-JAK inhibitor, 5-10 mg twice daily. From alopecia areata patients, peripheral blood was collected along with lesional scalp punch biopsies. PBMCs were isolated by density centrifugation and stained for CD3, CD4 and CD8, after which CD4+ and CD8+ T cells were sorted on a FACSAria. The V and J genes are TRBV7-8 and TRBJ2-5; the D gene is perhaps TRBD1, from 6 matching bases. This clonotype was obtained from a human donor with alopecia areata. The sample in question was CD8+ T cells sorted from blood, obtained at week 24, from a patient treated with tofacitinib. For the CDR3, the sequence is CASSPEGGLETQYF. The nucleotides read TGTGCCAGCAGCCCCGAAGGGGGATTGGAGACCCAGTACTTC. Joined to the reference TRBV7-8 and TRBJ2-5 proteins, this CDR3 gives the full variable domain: GAGVSQSPRYKVAKRGQDVALRCDPISGHVSLFWYQQALGQGPEFLTYFQNEAQLDKSGLPSDRFFAERPEGSVSTLKIQRTQQEDSAVYLCASSPEGGLETQYFGPGTRLLVL.